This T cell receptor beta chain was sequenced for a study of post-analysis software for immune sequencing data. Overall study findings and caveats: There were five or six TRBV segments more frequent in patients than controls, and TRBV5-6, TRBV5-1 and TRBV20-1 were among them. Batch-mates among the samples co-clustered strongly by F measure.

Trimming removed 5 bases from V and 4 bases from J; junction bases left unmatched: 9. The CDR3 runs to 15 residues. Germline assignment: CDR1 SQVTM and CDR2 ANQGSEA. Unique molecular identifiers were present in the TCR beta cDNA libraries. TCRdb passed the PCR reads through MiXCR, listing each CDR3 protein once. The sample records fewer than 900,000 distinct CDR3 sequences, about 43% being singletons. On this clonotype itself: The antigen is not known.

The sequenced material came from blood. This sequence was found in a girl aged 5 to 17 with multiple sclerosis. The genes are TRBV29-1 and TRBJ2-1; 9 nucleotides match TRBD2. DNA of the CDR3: TGCAGCGTTAAGTCTGCGGGAGGGGGATACAATGAGCAGTTCTTC. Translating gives CSVKSAGGGYNEQFF.